Listed below are T cell receptor beta chains from one sample, sequenced in a study of blood T cell repertoires in COVID-19. Generated by immunoSEQ multiplex PCR, the TCRdb table keeps only in-frame clones and is missing some. The sample lists 350,000 to 450,000 clones, 85% occurring once. Sample: peripheral blood. The receptors were sampled from a young woman with acute or convalescent COVID-19. Each CDR3 is given with its conserved first and last residue. The order of the fields is clone size, J gene, V gene, D gene, CDR3 protein, CDR3 DNA. D genes are given only for firm matches. Clone size is stated in some rows and not others, as once, few, many or a class when expanded.

clone size: NA; J gene: TRBJ2-3; V gene: TRBV5-6; D gene: NA; CDR3 protein: CASSLPSFDTQYF; CDR3 DNA: TGTGCCAGCAGCTTGCCTAGCTTTGATACGCAGTATTTT
clone size: NA; J gene: TRBJ2-1; V gene: TRBV12-5; D gene: TRBD2; CDR3 protein: CASGLWSGGLQFF; CDR3 DNA: TGTGCTAGTGGTTTGTGGAGCGGGGGCCTCCAGTTCTTC
clone size: NA; J gene: TRBJ2-7; V gene: TRBV5-1; D gene: TRBD2; CDR3 protein: CASSYWTSGSYEQYF; CDR3 DNA: TGCGCCAGCAGCTATTGGACTAGCGGATCCTACGAGCAGTACTTC
clone size: once; J gene: TRBJ1-1; V gene: TRBV18; D gene: NA; CDR3 protein: CASSPQGVYDTEAFF; CDR3 DNA: TGTGCCAGCTCACCACAGGGAGTATACGACACTGAAGCTTTCTTT
clone size: NA; J gene: TRBJ2-1; V gene: TRBV3-1/TRBV3-2; D gene: NA; CDR3 protein: CASSQDLTTNEQFF; CDR3 DNA: TGTGCCAGCAGCCAAGATCTGACTACCAATGAGCAGTTCTTC
clone size: NA; J gene: TRBJ2-1; V gene: TRBV4-1; D gene: NA; CDR3 protein: CASSKTGGGEQFF; CDR3 DNA: TGCGCCAGCAGCAAAACGGGGGGCGGGGAGCAGTTCTTC
clone size: NA; J gene: TRBJ1-5; V gene: TRBV19; D gene: NA; CDR3 protein: CASSLSLGAQPQHF; CDR3 DNA: TGTGCCAGTAGTCTGTCCTTGGGGGCGCAGCCCCAGCATTTT
clone size: NA; J gene: TRBJ2-7; V gene: TRBV21-1; D gene: NA; CDR3 protein: CASSISLAGDSYEQYF; CDR3 DNA: TGTGCCAGCAGCATCAGTCTAGCGGGAGACTCGTACGAGCAGTACTTC
clone size: once; J gene: TRBJ1-2; V gene: TRBV6-5; D gene: TRBD1; CDR3 protein: CASSRGSNGYTF; CDR3 DNA: TGTGCCAGCAGCAGGGGGAGCAATGGCTACACCTTC
clone size: NA; J gene: TRBJ2-7; V gene: TRBV19; D gene: NA; CDR3 protein: CASSIGSGGALDEQYF; CDR3 DNA: TGTGCCAGTAGTATAGGCAGTGGGGGGGCCCTGGATGAGCAGTACTTC
clone size: NA; J gene: TRBJ2-5; V gene: TRBV5-1; D gene: TRBD2; CDR3 protein: CASRQLALEGETQYF; CDR3 DNA: TGCGCCAGCAGACAACTAGCGCTCGAGGGGGAGACCCAGTACTTC
clone size: once; J gene: TRBJ1-4; V gene: TRBV28; D gene: NA; CDR3 protein: CASTPGGATNEKLFF; CDR3 DNA: TGTGCCAGCACTCCCGGGGGGGCAACTAATGAAAAACTGTTTTTT
clone size: once; J gene: TRBJ2-5; V gene: TRBV5-6; D gene: NA; CDR3 protein: CASSYSGAKTQYF; CDR3 DNA: TGTGCCAGCAGCTATTCGGGTGCGAAGACCCAGTACTTC
clone size: NA; J gene: TRBJ1-5; V gene: TRBV2; D gene: NA; CDR3 protein: CASSEYSNQPQHF; CDR3 DNA: TGTGCCAGCAGTGAGTATAGCAATCAGCCCCAGCATTTT
clone size: NA; J gene: TRBJ2-5; V gene: TRBV4-1; D gene: TRBD2; CDR3 protein: CASSPGGLAGGPEETQYF; CDR3 DNA: TGCGCCAGCAGCCCCGGCGGACTAGCGGGAGGGCCTGAAGAGACCCAGTACTTC
clone size: NA; J gene: TRBJ1-1; V gene: TRBV7-2; D gene: NA; CDR3 protein: CASSREGGWTEAFF; CDR3 DNA: TGTGCCAGCAGCCGGGAGGGGGGCTGGACTGAAGCTTTCTTT